Detailed here is one TCR beta chain. Using immunoSEQ multiplex PCR, the repertoire was profiled, and TCRdb retains in-frame clones only, with some absent. Among fewer than 140,000 clones listed, less than 95% were seen once. The record originates from a study of T cell changes during pregnancy in multiple sclerosis. Germline V lookup: CDR1 SGHRS, CDR2 YFSETQ. The J segment lost 1 base and the V segment lost 0 bases, leaving 5 bases of the junction unmatched. The CDR3 spans 17 residues. Sequenced material: peripheral blood, taken after pregnancy. The source is a female donor with multiple sclerosis, enrolled in a pregnancy study. V is TRBV5-1 and J is TRBJ2-2; 8 nucleotides line up with TRBD2. CDR3 amino acids: CASSLATGGVNTGELFF. In DNA form, the CDR3 reads TGCGCCAGCAGCTTGGCTACGGGGGGGGTGAACACCGGGGAGCTGTTTTTT.